This T cell receptor beta chain originates from a study of blood T cell repertoires in COVID-19. Whole-study context: Spain, Italy and the United States supplied samples that represented acute and convalescent COVID-19. In each case, the material was cDNA or gDNA derived from T cells, B-cell-depleted T cells, or PBMCs.

In the original workflow: Amplifying reference gene primers gave estimates of nucleated cell counts. Here immunoSEQ multiplex PCR was the method, and the copy in TCRdb shows in-frame clones only, minus some. V, J and clone size derive from that table, while D and trimming were established from the DNA sequence. The sample lists 60,000 or so clones; about nine tenths were seen once. The sequenced sample consisted of peripheral blood. The source of this sequence is a human donor with acute or convalescent COVID-19. The donor label of this sample is uncertain.

CDR3 region: CATSYGRGGSYNEQFF. The CDR3 DNA reads TGTGCCACCAGTTATGGACGGGGAGGGTCCTACAATGAGCAGTTCTTC. V and J are TRBV24-1 and TRBJ2-1; 7 bases are a match to TRBD2. J lost 1 base, V lost 6 bases, and 8 bases had no gene match. Germline V gives CDR1 KGHDR, CDR2 SFDVKD. There are 16 residues in the CDR3.